The TCR beta chain under discussion was sequenced for a study of CXCR3-negative and CXCR3-positive naive CD8 T cells. Study as a whole: The study obtained 140 million or so TRB reads, about 1.5 +/- 0.3 million per library.

Germline V lookup: CDR1 MNHEY, CDR2 SMNVEV (reference sequence). The CDR3 is made up of 13 amino acids. In regard to this clonotype: The target antigen is unknown.

Findings and limits, study-wide: Similar levels of surface CD5 were seen between naive subsets; TCR strength was inferred from TRB CDR3 properties. CXCR3-positive naive cells had more hydrophobic TRB CDR3s than CXCR3-negative naive cells.

The TRB libraries of cDNA were built by UMI-labeled 5' RACE. TCRdb reprocessed the 5' RACE reads, keeping one entry per CDR3 protein, no DNA. This sample contains approximately 59,000 distinct CDR3 sequences. Each CD8+ T cell subset was sorted in triplicate, about 270,000 cells each. The chain is built from TRBV27 and TRBJ1-2; TCRdb's D call of TRBD1 is untestable without DNA. The sequenced material came from naive CXCR3+ CD8+ T cells from blood. Regarding subset: CD45RO-CCR7+CD27+CD95- naive CD8+ T cells expressing CXCR3 (TNR3+). The sequence came from a human donor in good health. Some clones in this sample may be carry-over from other donors' samples. CDR3 residues: CASSLRDRGGYTF.